The 16 T cell receptor delta chains listed next were all sequenced from one sample in a study of γδ T cells in repeated Plasmodium falciparum infection. Vgamma9/Vdelta2+ and Vdelta2-negative gammadelta T cells were flow-sorted from PBMC for bulk sequencing. TCRdb redid the clone calls on the multiplex PCR reads with CATT. The sample consists of 90,000 to 95,000 delta-chain clones, 0.98% of them appearing once. Sequenced input: gamma-delta T cells from blood. The receptor set was obtained from a pool of human donors (malaria-infected and uninfected, not separated).

Concerning this clone: This DNA translates differently at residue 3 from the TCRdb protein, which is that of a much larger clone; a read error is likely, and the protein shown is the DNA's own translation. This sequence joins TRDV2 and TRDJ1; 10 positions agree with TRDD3. No J gene is reported in TCRdb; it was inferred here by comparing the DNA with germline. The germline V gene has CDR1 GEAIGNYY and CDR2 EKD. This CDR3 is built from 24 residues. The CDR3 protein is CARDPITPSVPDTGGSFRGDKLIF. In nucleotides, the CDR3 is TGTGCCCGTGACCCGATTACCCCCTCGGTTCCCGATACTGGGGGATCATTCCGGGGCGATAAACTCATCTTT.

In its sample, this clone was seen a few times. The TCRdb protein comes from a much larger clone and disagrees with this DNA's translation at residue 13, likely due to a read error; the protein given here is derived from the DNA. The J gene is TRDJ1, the V gene TRDV2, with D perhaps TRDD3 (6 bases). Because TCRdb records no J gene, it was assigned here through a match of the DNA to germline. The CDR3 extends over 16 amino acids. CDR1 GEAIGNYY and CDR2 EKD come from the germline V gene. The CDR3 spells CACDKVGVLYTDELIF. CDR3 coding DNA: TGTGCCTGTGACAAGGTGGGGGTTCTCTACACCGATGAACTCATCTTT.

This clone was picked up many times. This CDR3 reads CACDTYREEEDIRGYTDKPIF. The CDR3 coding sequence is TGTGCCTGTGACACATATCGGGAAGAAGAGGATATCCGGGGGTACACCGATAAGCCCATCTTT. The V call is TRDV2, the J call TRDJ1; maybe TRDD3 (5 bases). Germline values: CDR1 GEAIGNYY, CDR2 EKD. The germline V and J ends were trimmed by 1 base and 13 bases, with 42 bases remaining between them. The CDR3 has 21 residues.

This clone showed up just a few times. A far more abundant clone sits one base away, making this likely a read error. Additional DNA sequences in this sample encode the identical CDR3. The chain has TRDV1 and TRDJ3; tentative D call: TRDD3 (6 bases). The J gene, absent from TCRdb, was called here by matching the DNA to germline. This CDR3 region has 19 residues. V was cut by 9 bases and J by 1 base, with 22 bases left in between. CDR1 and CDR2 from the germline V gene are TSWWSYY and QGS. Written as DNA, the CDR3 is TGTGCTCTAGAACCTTCACTCGGGGGGACATCCTGGGACACCCGACAGATGTTTTTC. Protein product: CALEPSLGGTSWDTRQMFF.

A word on this clone: TCRdb has a much larger clone's protein, which differs at residue 7 from the translation of this DNA, likely because of a read error; what is shown is the protein translated from the DNA. The CDR3 is CALGDPVFLQGDNRADSWDTRQMFF. For the CDR3, the DNA is TGTGCTCTTGGGGATCCAGTTTTCCTACAGGGGGATAACCGTGCGGACTCCTGGGACACCCGACAGATGTTTTTC. V usage is TRDV1 and J usage is TRDJ3, with D perhaps TRDD3 (8 bases). TCRdb is silent on the J gene; assignment here came from matching the DNA to germline. Between the trimmed V and J ends, which lost 3 bases and 0 bases, there was a span of 33 bases. The V gene's germline CDR1 is TSWWSYY and CDR2 QGS. This CDR3 contains 25 residues.

On this clone: This likely came from a read error, as a far larger clone is one base away. The chain couples TRDV2 to TRDJ3; D is perhaps TRDD3 (5 bases). TCRdb is silent on the J gene; assignment here came from matching the DNA to germline. CDR1 GEAIGNYY and CDR2 EKD come from the germline V gene. The CDR3 sequence is 19 residues long. CDR3 nucleotide sequence: TGTGCCTGTGACCGGATCCAAAATCCGAGCTCCTGGGACACCCGGCAGATGTTTTTC. This gives the protein CACDRIQNPSSWDTRQMFF.

On this clone: The translation of this DNA and the TCRdb protein of a much larger clone differ at residue 21, probably owing to a read error; the protein shown here is translated from the DNA. The V gene reported is TRDV1; the J gene is uncalled; no DNA check was done on the table's D call, TRDD3. CDR3 size: 22 residues. Germline CDR1 reads TSWWSYY; CDR2 reads QGS. CDR3 region: CALGDRYGLPNYWGIRTDKLTF. CDR3 DNA sequence: TGTGCTCTTGGGGATCGCTACGGCCTCCCTAACTACTGGGGGATACGCACCGATAAACTCACCTTT.

The table lists this clone with many counts. This likely reflects a read error, since a far larger clone is one base away. The chain recombines TRDV2 with TRDJ1, with D unclear. The CDR3 is 17 amino acids. The germline V gene encodes CDR1 GEAIGNYY and CDR2 EKD. Trimming took 0 bases from V and 3 from J, leaving 19 bases between them. The CDR3 DNA sequence: TGTGCCTGTGACACCGTGGGACAGCCAGACCACGCCGATAAACTCATCTTT. It encodes CACDTVGQPDHADKLIF.

Turning to this clone: A far larger clone lies a single base away; this is likely a read error. This sample includes further DNA sequences coding for the same CDR3. The gene calls are TRDV2 and TRDJ1; 9 positions agree with TRDD2. The J gene comes from matching the DNA to germline here; TCRdb lacks it. The length of the CDR3 is 20 residues. CDR1 is GEAIGNYY and CDR2 is EKD in the germline V gene. CDR3 coding DNA: TGTGCCTGTGACGCGCCTAAGGCCTTCCTACGTAAGAGGTACACCGACAAACTCATCTTT. Protein sequence: CACDAPKAFLRKRYTDKLIF.

This clone has more than one count but fewer than ten. A far larger clone is one base from this, pointing to a likely read error. The sample contains more than one DNA sequence encoding this CDR3. The V call is TRDV2, the J call TRDJ2, with 9 bases lining up with TRDD3. Here the J gene was assigned by germline matching of the DNA, as TCRdb has none. The CDR3 is 14 amino acids. CDR1 is GEAIGNYY, CDR2 EKD, per germline. The CDR3 spells CACDQLGEPAQLFF. CDR3 DNA: TGCGCCTGTGACCAACTGGGGGAACCCGCACAACTCTTCTTT.

The sample holds a few counts of this clone. The mismatch at residue 11 between this DNA's translation and the TCRdb protein of a much larger clone likely reflects a read error; the protein shown is translated from the DNA. The chain links TRDV2 to TRDJ1, with 9 positions matching TRDD3. No J segment appears in TCRdb, so it was assigned here by matching the sequence to germline. This CDR3 spans 16 amino acids. V lost 0 bases and J lost 5; bases outside the gene matches: 9. Germline CDR1 reads GEAIGNYY; CDR2 reads EKD. This chain's CDR3 is CACDTVSLGDEDKLIF. The CDR3 DNA follows: TGTGCCTGTGACACCGTTTCGCTGGGGGATGAAGATAAACTCATCTTT.

In its sample, this clone was seen a few times. This likely came from a read error, as a far larger clone is one base away. At the DNA level, this CDR3 is encoded by other sequences in the same sample as well. V is TRDV1 and J is TRDJ1; 8 nucleotides align to TRDD2. TCRdb is silent on the J gene; assignment here came from matching the DNA to germline. After removal of 0 bases from V and 1 base from J, the junction contained 25 bases not matched to a gene. The CDR3 is 23 amino acids. From germline, CDR1 is TSWWSYY and CDR2 QGS. CDR3 in DNA: TGTGCTCTTGGGGAACTTACCCTTCCTAAGGGGTCCAAGGTTATCGGGGGCACCGATAAACTCATCTTT. Protein: CALGELTLPKGSKVIGGTDKLIF.

Points on this clone: Translating this DNA gives a protein that differs at residue 10 from the TCRdb one, which belongs to a much larger clone; a read error is likely, and the protein shown is this translation. This chain uses TRDV2 with TRDJ1, with D possibly matching TRDD3 (5 bases). The J gene, not given by TCRdb, was assigned here from a germline match of the nucleotide sequence. V lost 0 bases to trimming and J lost 4 bases, with 14 bases between them. Looked up from germline, CDR1 is GEAIGNYY and CDR2 is EKD. This CDR3 region has 15 residues. The CDR3 DNA reads as TGTGCCTGTGACACCTTAGGGGAGAACATCGATAAACTCATCTTT. Amino acid sequence: CACDTLGENIDKLIF.

This clone turned up a few times. TCRdb attributes to this sequence the protein of a much larger clone, which differs from the DNA translation at residue 8; a read error is likely, and the protein displayed is translated from the DNA. The chain carries TRDV2 and TRDJ3; tentatively, D is TRDD3 (5 bases). The J gene, absent from TCRdb, was called here by matching the DNA to germline. Between the trimmed V and J ends, which lost 1 base and 0 bases, there was a span of 15 bases. Germline CDR1 reads GEAIGNYY; CDR2 reads EKD. The CDR3 covers 19 residues. This chain's CDR3 is CACDTGGVLSSWDTRQMFF. Here the CDR3 DNA reads TGTGCCTGTGACACGGGTGGGGTCCTTAGCTCCTGGGACACCCGACAGATGTTTTTC.

About this clone itself: For this DNA, TCRdb reports the protein of a much larger clone, which diverges at residue 8, most likely from a read error; the protein presented here is translated directly from the DNA. This chain uses TRDV2 with TRDJ1, with TRDD3 matching 8 bases. TCRdb offers no J gene call, so here the DNA was matched to germline to obtain one. The germline gives CDR1 GEAIGNYY, CDR2 EKD. Unmatched junction bases numbered 21, after V lost 3 bases and J lost 7 bases. CDR3 length equals 18 residues. The CDR3 bases are TGTGCCTGTGACCCCCTACTACGAGGGGCTGGGGGACCCGTTAAACTCATCTTT. Its protein product is CACDPLLRGAGGPVKLIF.

Of note for this clone: This DNA's translation differs at residue 18 from TCRdb's protein, which comes from a much larger clone; a read error is likely, and the protein shown is translated from the DNA. The J segment was not called; the V segment is TRDV2; the D call TRDD3 from the table was never checked on the DNA. The V gene's germline CDR1 is GEAIGNYY and CDR2 EKD. The CDR3 is made up of 19 amino acids. The CDR3 spells CACDEVMILGDKGADKLTF. CDR3 DNA: TGTGCCTGCGACGAGGTGATGATACTGGGGGATAAGGGTGCCGATAAACTCACCTTT.